Detailed here is one TCR beta chain. The specificity of this receptor is unknown. Base qualities are not provided; no much larger clone lies one nucleotide away. These data come from a study of cytomegalovirus exposure and HLA in healthy donors (TCRdb year 2017). About the full investigation: The 500 to 700 repertoires of the first cohort and the roughly 110 validation repertoires were produced on the same platform, according to a later analysis. The study was designed to test whether signatures of past pathogen exposure could be identified by cataloging public T cell receptors. Along with the 666-subject first cohort, a separate validation cohort of over 90 different subjects was used. The study combined high-throughput TCR immunosequencing, statistical association of individual TCRs with disease status, and machine learning to predict cytomegalovirus infection status. What the authors observed across the whole study: The study listed 164 TCR beta chains as associated with cytomegalovirus. Cytomegalovirus status was reported to be diagnosed by the classifier with high specificity and sensitivity in both the original and validation cohorts. Across donors, most TCR sequences were observed very rarely, whereas some public TCRs were present in many individuals. Of the cluster scores, roughly 95% were above 0 in a later analysis, which found that TCRs clustered in the first cohort also tended to co-occur in the approximately 120 validation repertoires. All 120 or so repertoires were used to score co-occurrence in the validation cohort in a later analysis, because that analysis had no HLA typing for the cohort. The authors suggested that the approach could potentially be generalized to other disease states and immunological phenotypes. In vitro tests confirmed that a few of the cytomegalovirus-associated TCR beta chains recognize cytomegalovirus antigens.

To prepare the library, the immunoSEQ multiplex PCR assay was applied. Per the original workflow: A statistical classification framework was developed to diagnose cytomegalovirus status using the catalog of TCR beta chain sequences. The table comes from immuneACCESS by way of TCRdb, which keeps in-frame sequences with V and J called. Part of the clones is missing from these tables; in studies checked, under half for an unresolved V gene and the rest for unknown reasons. V, J and clone size derive from that table, while D and trimming were established from the DNA sequence. For this sample there are 250,000 or so clones; about 90% appear just once. Jointly, the top ten make up more than 10% of the sample. Separate from the approximately 670-subject first cohort, the validation cohort of roughly 130 subjects was the group to which the donors belonged. V gives up 6 bases and J gives up 3 bases, and the segment between their germline ends measures 8 bases. As encoded in the germline V gene, CDR1 is SNHLY while CDR2 is FYNNEI. The CDR3 spans 13 residues, from the cysteine through the phenylalanine. CDR3 DNA only is kept here, 39 bases in frame from base 1.

The TCR sequence derives from a young man in good health and CMV-seropositive. Sequenced sample: PBMCs. The sequence joins TRBV2 to TRBJ2-2; the D gene remains uncertain. The bases read TGTGCCAGCAGGGTCAAGGACACCGGGGAGCTGTTTTTT. This codes for CASRVKDTGELFF. Supplemented by the reference TRBV2 and TRBJ2-2 proteins around the CDR3, the complete variable domain is EPEVTQTPSHQVTQMGQEVILRCVPISNHLYFYWYRQILGQKVEFLVSFYNNEISEKSEIFDDQFSVERPDGSNFTLKIRSTKLEDSAMYFCASRVKDTGELFFGEGSRLTVL.